The clone carrying this T cell receptor beta chain was seen just once. The antigen is undetermined. The V end was cut by 3 bases, the J end by 3 bases, with 12 bases between. The length of the CDR3 is 14 residues. Per germline, CDR1 SGHDN and CDR2 FVKESK. This sample stems from a study of cytomegalovirus exposure and HLA in healthy donors. Using immunoSEQ multiplex PCR, the repertoire was profiled, and TCRdb retains in-frame clones only, with some absent. The repertoire holds approximately 300,000 clones, with approximately 90% as singletons. Study-wide results and limits: The listing of 150 to 200 TCR beta chains classed them as cytomegalovirus-associated.

The source of this sequence is a woman between 18 and 29 years old in good health and CMV-seronegative. Sequences were obtained from PBMCs. The rearrangement joins TRBV14 to TRBJ2-7; possible D gene TRBD2, 5 bases. CDR3 in amino acids: CASSHTEAVYEQYF. The CDR3 nucleotides are TGTGCCAGCAGCCATACGGAGGCCGTCTACGAGCAGTACTTC.